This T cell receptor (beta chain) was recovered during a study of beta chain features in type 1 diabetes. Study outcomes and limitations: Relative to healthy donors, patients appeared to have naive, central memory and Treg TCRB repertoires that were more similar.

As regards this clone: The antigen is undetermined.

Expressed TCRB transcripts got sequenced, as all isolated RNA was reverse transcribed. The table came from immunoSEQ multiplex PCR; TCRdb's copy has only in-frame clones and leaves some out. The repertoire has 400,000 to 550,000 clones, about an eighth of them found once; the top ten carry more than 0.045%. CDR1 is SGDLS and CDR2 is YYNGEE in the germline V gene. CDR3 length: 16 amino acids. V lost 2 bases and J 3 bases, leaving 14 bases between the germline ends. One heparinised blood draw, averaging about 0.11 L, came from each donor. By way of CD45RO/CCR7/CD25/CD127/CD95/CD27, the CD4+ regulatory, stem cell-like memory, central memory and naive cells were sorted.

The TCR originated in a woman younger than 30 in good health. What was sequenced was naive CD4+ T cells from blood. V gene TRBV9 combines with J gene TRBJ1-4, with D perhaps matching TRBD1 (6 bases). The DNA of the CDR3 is TGTGCCAGCAGCGTCTTTCCAGGGGCGTCTAATGAAAAACTGTTTTTT. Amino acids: CASSVFPGASNEKLFF.